This T cell receptor (beta chain) was obtained from a study of Ad26.COV2.S vaccination and SARS-CoV-2 variants. This clone was counted only a few times. A read error may produce the germline difference seen at one junction end. The treatment denotes: roughly 19 received Ad26.COV2.S at low or high dose, single or two shots; five or six received placebo; per-sample allocation not given. After the first vaccine or placebo injection, samples were drawn on day 63. Only in-frame clones appear in the TCRdb table, and some are missing; sequencing was by immunoSEQ multiplex PCR. The sample lists about 320,000 clones; around 83% were seen once. Germline V gene data show CDR1 as SGHNT and CDR2 as YENEEA. The CDR3 runs to 12 residues.

Sequences were derived from peripheral blood, sampled in a trial of Ad26.COV2.S vaccine versus placebo. The chain joins TRBV11-3 to TRBJ2-2; perhaps TRBD2 as D (5 bases). The sequence came from a person between 18 and 60 years old who received the Ad26.COV2.S COVID-19 vaccine or a placebo. The CDR3 loop is CASSLGPGKLFF. The CDR3 region has the DNA TGTGCCAGCAGCTTAGGACCCGGGAAGCTGTTTTTT.